This T cell receptor beta chain was sequenced in a study of blood T cells in healthy people across ages. Whole-study context: Using template switching, researchers captured about one barcoded beta molecule for each two T cells. General observations from the study: Unsorted PBMCs prevented conclusive naive versus antigen-experienced comparison.

This CDR3 has 14 residues. CDR1 and CDR2 from the germline V gene are DFQATT and SNEGSKA (reference sequence). On this clonotype itself: What it binds is unknown.

Peripheral blood from each donor was collected in a volume of approximately 9.5 milliliters. Combining a sample-barcoded 5' primer with a J-beta primer mix, a second PCR ran for roughly 7 to 11 cycles. TCRdb ran MiXCR on the 5' RACE reads and lists one entry per CDR3 protein. The sample contains approximately 790,000 distinct CDR3 sequences, around 62% of which appear only once. The source of this sequence is a man aged 25-45 years in good health. The chain couples TRBV20-1 to TRBJ2-5; 11 bases agree with TRBD2. With the DNA end fitting TRBJ2-7 better, the J assignment may be wrong. The sequencing sample was made of blood. This CDR3 is CSASPSGGHYEQYF. The CDR3, as DNA: TGCAGTGCTAGCCCTAGCGGGGGGCACTACGAGCAGTACTTC.